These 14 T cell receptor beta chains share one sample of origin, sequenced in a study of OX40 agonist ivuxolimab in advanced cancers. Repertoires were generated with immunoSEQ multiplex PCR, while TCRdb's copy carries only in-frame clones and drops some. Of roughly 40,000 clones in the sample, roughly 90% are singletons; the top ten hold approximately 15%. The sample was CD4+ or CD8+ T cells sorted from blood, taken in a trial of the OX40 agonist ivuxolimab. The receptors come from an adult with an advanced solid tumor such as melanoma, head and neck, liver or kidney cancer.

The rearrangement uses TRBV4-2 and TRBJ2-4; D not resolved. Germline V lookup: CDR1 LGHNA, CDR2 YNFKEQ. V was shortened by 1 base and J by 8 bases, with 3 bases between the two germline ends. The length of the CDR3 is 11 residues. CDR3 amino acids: CASSQGDIQYF. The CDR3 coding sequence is TGTGCCAGCAGCCAAGGCGACATTCAGTACTTC.

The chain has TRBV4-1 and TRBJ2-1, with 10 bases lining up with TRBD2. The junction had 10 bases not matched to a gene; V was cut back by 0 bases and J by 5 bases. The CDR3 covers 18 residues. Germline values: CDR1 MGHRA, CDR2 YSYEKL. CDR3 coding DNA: TGCGCCAGCAGCCAAGATTTACTAGCGGGATTTCGAAACAATGAGCAGTTCTTC. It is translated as CASSQDLLAGFRNNEQFF.

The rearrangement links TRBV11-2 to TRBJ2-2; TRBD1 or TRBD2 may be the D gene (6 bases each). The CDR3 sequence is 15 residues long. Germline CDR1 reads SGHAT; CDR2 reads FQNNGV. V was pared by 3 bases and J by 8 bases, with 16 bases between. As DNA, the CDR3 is TGTGCCAGCAGCTTTCGAAGGGGGGTTGTTGGGGAGCTGTTTTTT. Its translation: CASSFRRGVVGELFF.

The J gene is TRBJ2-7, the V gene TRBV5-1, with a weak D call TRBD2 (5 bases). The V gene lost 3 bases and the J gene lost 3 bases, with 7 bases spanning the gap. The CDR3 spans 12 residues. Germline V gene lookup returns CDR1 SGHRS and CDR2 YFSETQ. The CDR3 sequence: CASSSDYYEQYF. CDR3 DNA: TGCGCCAGCAGCTCAGACTACTACGAGCAGTACTTC.

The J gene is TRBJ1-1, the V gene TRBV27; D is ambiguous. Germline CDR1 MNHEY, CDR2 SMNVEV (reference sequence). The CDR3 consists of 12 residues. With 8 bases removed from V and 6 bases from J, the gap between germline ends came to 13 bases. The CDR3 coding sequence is TGTGCCAGCCGCCGAGGCGGGGCTGAAGCTTTCTTT. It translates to CASRRGGAEAFF.

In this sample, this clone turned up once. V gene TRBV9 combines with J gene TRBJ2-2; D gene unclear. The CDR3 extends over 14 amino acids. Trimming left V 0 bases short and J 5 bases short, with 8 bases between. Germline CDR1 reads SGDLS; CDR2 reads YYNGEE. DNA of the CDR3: TGTGCCAGCAGCGTAGGGGGTGGAACCGGGGAGCTGTTTTTT. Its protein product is CASSVGGGTGELFF.

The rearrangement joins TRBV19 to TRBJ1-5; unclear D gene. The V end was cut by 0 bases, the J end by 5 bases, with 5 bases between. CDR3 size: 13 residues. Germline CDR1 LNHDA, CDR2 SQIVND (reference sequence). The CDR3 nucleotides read TGTGCCAGTAGTATAGAAGGGTATCAGCCCCAGCATTTT. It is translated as CASSIEGYQPQHF.

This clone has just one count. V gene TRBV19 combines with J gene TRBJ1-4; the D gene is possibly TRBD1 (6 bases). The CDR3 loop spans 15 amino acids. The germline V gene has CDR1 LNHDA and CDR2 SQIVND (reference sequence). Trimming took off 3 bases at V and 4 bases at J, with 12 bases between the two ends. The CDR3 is CASSIRPGVNEKLFF. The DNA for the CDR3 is TGTGCCAGTAGTATCCGGCCAGGGGTTAATGAAAAACTGTTTTTT. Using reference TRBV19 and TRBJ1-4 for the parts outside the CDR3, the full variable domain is DGGITQSPKYLFRKEGQNVTLSCEQNLNHDAMYWYRQDPGQGLRLIYYSQIVNDFQKGDIAEGYSVSREKKESFPLTVTSAQKNPTAFYLCASSIRPGVNEKLFFGSGTQLSVL.

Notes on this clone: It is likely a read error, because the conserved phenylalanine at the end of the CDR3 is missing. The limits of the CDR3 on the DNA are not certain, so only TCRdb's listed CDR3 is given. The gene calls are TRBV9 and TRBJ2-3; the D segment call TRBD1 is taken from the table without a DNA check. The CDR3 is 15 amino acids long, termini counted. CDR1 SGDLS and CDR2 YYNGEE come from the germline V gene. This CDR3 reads CASSVQRRSTDTQSS.

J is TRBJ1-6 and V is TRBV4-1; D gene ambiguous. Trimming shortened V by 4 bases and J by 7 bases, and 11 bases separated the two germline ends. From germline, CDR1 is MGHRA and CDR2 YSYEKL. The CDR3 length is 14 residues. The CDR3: CASSPLSGNSPLHF. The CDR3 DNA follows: TGCGCCAGCAGCCCACTCTCCGGAAATTCACCCCTCCACTTT.

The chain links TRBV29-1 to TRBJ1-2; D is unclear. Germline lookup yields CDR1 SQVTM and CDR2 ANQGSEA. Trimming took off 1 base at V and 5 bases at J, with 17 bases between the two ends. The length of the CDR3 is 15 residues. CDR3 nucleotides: TGCAGCGTTGAAGCCTCGTCGCTGACTTCTTATGGCTACACCTTC. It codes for CSVEASSLTSYGYTF.

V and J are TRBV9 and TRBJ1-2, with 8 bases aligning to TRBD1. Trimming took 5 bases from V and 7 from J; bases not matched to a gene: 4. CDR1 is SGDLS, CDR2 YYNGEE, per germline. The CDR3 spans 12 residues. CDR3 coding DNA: TGTGCCAGCAGAGACAGGGGTTTTGGCTACACCTTC. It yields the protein CASRDRGFGYTF.

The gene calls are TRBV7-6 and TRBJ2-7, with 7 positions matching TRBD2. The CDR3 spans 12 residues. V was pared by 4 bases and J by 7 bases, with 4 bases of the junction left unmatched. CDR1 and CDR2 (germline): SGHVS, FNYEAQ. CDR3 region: CASSSGGLEQYF. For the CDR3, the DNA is TGTGCCAGCAGCTCGGGAGGTTTGGAGCAGTACTTC.

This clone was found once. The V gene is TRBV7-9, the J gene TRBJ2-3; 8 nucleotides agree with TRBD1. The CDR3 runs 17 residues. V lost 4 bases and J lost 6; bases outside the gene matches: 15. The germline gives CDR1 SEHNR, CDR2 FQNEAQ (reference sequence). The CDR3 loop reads CASSSFMDRVSFDTQYF. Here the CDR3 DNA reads TGTGCCAGCAGCTCTTTTATGGACAGGGTTTCTTTTGATACGCAGTATTTT.